The 26 T cell receptor beta chains presented below share a single source sample, sequenced in a study of T cell repertoires in cytomegalovirus infection. TCRdb reprocessed the reads with MiXCR, giving one entry per CDR3 protein. The sample consists of about 600,000 distinct CDR3 sequences, approximately 25% of them appearing once. The sample comprised CD8+ T cells from PBMCs. The receptor set was obtained from a human donor in good health (CMV status not recorded). Some clones in this sample may be carry-over from other donors' samples.

V gene TRBV29-1 combines with J gene TRBJ2-3; possible D gene TRBD1, 5 bases. Trimming took off 0 bases at V and 2 bases at J, with 15 bases between the two ends. The length of the CDR3 is 16 residues. CDR1 and CDR2 (germline): SQVTM, ANQGSEA. The CDR3 nucleotides are TGCAGCGTTGAAGATCTTCACAGGATTACCACAGATACGCAGTATTTT. Translating gives CSVEDLHRITTDTQYF.

This clonotype turned up a few times. V and J are TRBV15 and TRBJ2-7; TRBD2 aligns across 8 bases. Trimming removed 0 bases from V and 0 bases from J; junction bases left unmatched: 1. This CDR3 is 15 amino acids long. Looked up from germline, CDR1 is LNHNV and CDR2 is YYDKDF (reference sequence). CDR3 nucleotide sequence: TGTGCCACCAGCAGAGAGCGGGGGGACTCCTACGAGCAGTACTTC. This gives the protein CATSRERGDSYEQYF.

The chain is built from TRBV4-1 and TRBJ2-1; TRBD2 might be the D (5 bases). CDR3 length: 17 residues. The germline V gene has CDR1 MGHRA and CDR2 YSYEKL. The V gene lost 1 base and the J gene lost 4 bases, with 17 bases spanning the gap. The CDR3 DNA is TGCGCCAGCAGCCAAGGCGTACGACTAATAAATTACAATGAGCAGTTCTTC. Translated: CASSQGVRLINYNEQFF.

V usage is TRBV12-3 or TRBV12-4 and J usage is TRBJ2-7, with a possible D match to TRBD2 (5 bases). The CDR3 runs to 13 residues. V was cut by 8 bases and J by 1 base, with 12 bases left in between. This chain's CDR3 is CASAAGESYEQYF. CDR3 sequence (DNA): TGTGCCAGCGCTGCCGGGGAATCCTACGAGCAGTACTTC.

A few counts support this clonotype. The rearrangement uses TRBV7-9 and TRBJ2-7, with D perhaps TRBD2 (6 bases). Germline lookup yields CDR1 SEHNR and CDR2 FQNEAQ (reference sequence). The CDR3 covers 16 residues. V was shortened by 0 bases and J by 0 bases, with 12 bases between the two germline ends. CDR3 DNA: TGTGCCAGCAGCTTAGCCGAGGGACTGTTCTCCTACGAGCAGTACTTC. It yields the protein CASSLAEGLFSYEQYF.

This clonotype was picked up many times. V usage is TRBV25-1 and J usage is TRBJ1-1; 9 bases match TRBD1. From germline, CDR1 is MGHDK and CDR2 SYGVNS. J lost 2 bases, V lost 2 bases, and 3 bases had no gene match. The CDR3 covers 15 residues. CDR3 protein: CASSEDRGSNTEAFF. CDR3 in DNA: TGTGCCAGCAGTGAAGACAGGGGGTCAAACACTGAAGCTTTCTTT.

The V call is TRBV11-2, the J call TRBJ2-2; D gene ambiguous. The CDR3 has 14 residues. From germline, CDR1 is SGHAT and CDR2 FQNNGV. V was trimmed by 1 base and J by 6 bases, leaving 9 bases between them. CDR3 in DNA: TGTGCCAGCAGCTTAGGCGGTCGACCCGGGGAGCTGTTTTTT. This codes for CASSLGGRPGELFF.

This clonotype has more than one count but fewer than ten. The rearrangement joins TRBV14 to TRBJ2-7; D is uncertain. The CDR3 is made up of 12 amino acids. CDR1 SGHDN and CDR2 FVKESK come from the germline V gene. V was trimmed by 0 bases and J by 5 bases, leaving 5 bases between them. CDR3 residues: CASSQDGHEQYF. The CDR3 nucleotides are TGTGCCAGCAGCCAAGATGGCCACGAGCAGTACTTC.

This clonotype was found many times. This chain links TRBV7-9 with TRBJ1-2, with D perhaps TRBD1 (6 bases). The ends were cut back, 4 bases at V and 3 bases at J, with 18 bases in the middle. CDR1 is SEHNR, CDR2 FQNEAQ, per germline (reference sequence). This CDR3 spans 16 amino acids. The CDR3 region is CASSSDSTGSHYGYTF. The DNA of the CDR3 is TGTGCCAGCAGCTCAGACTCGACAGGCTCCCACTATGGCTACACCTTC.

This rearrangement joins TRBV12-3 or TRBV12-4 to TRBJ2-5; D tentatively reads TRBD1 or TRBD2 (5 bases each). This CDR3 contains 15 residues. Trimming pared 5 bases from V and 5 bases from J, leaving 18 bases between. The CDR3 loop reads CASSPPTARGETQYF. The DNA for the CDR3 is TGTGCCAGCAGTCCACCGACAGCCCGAGGGGAGACCCAGTACTTC.

On this clonotype itself: This may come from a read error, since a much larger clone is one base off. The CDR3 region is CASSAGQYLNYGYTF. The DNA for the CDR3 is TGTGCCAGCAGTGCGGGACAGTACCTTAACTATGGCTACACCTTC. This chain joins TRBV28 and TRBJ1-2; TRBD1 agrees at 7 bases. The CDR3 is 15 amino acids. V shed 5 bases and J 1 base; nucleotides not matched to a gene: 7. CDR1 is MDHEN, CDR2 SYDVKM, per germline.

A remark on this clonotype: Given a much more abundant clone one base away, this may be a read error. This likely comes from a read error, as the CDR3 has no conserved phenylalanine or tryptophan at its end. The chain joins TRBV7-9 to TRBJ1-5; TRBD1 agrees at 10 bases. The CDR3 is 16 amino acids. J lost 7 bases, V lost 4 bases, and 10 bases had no gene match. CDR1 is SEHNR, CDR2 FQNEAQ, per germline (reference sequence). CDR3 region: CASSSKTGGVDQPQHL. The CDR3 region has the DNA TGTGCCAGCAGCTCCAAGACAGGGGGCGTAGACCAGCCCCAGCATCTT.

This clonotype was seen only a few times. The CDR3 bases are TGCAGCGTTGTAGAAGACAGGGGTGGCTACACCTTC. Amino acids: CSVVEDRGGYTF. The rearrangement uses TRBV29-1 and TRBJ1-2; TRBD1 matches at 8 bases. The junction had 5 bases not matched to a gene; V was cut back by 4 bases and J by 7 bases. The CDR3 is 12 amino acids. CDR1 SQVTM and CDR2 ANQGSEA come from the germline V gene. The full variable domain, its missing parts supplied by reference TRBV29-1 and TRBJ1-2, is SAVISQKPSRDICQRGTSLTIQCQVDSQVTMMFWYRQQPGQSLTLIATANQGSEATYESGFVIDKFPISRPNLTFSTLTVSNMSPEDSSIYLCSVVEDRGGYTFGSGTRLTVV.

The chain recombines TRBV7-8 with TRBJ1-1, with D perhaps TRBD1 (5 bases). The CDR3 is 13 residues long. Germline V gene data show CDR1 as SGHVS and CDR2 as FQNEAQ. Trimming took off 5 bases at V and 8 bases at J, with 15 bases between the two ends. CDR3 sequence reads: CASSQGGQREAFF. CDR3 DNA: TGTGCCAGCAGCCAGGGCGGGCAGAGGGAAGCTTTCTTT.

This clonotype was seen once. The chain uses TRBV28 and TRBJ2-3, with 9 positions matching TRBD2. The J segment lost 2 bases and the V segment lost 5 bases, leaving 8 bases of the junction unmatched. The germline V gene has CDR1 MDHEN and CDR2 SYDVKM. This CDR3 spans 16 amino acids. The CDR3 DNA is TGTGCCAGCAGTACCGGGACTAGCAGATACACAGATACGCAGTATTTT. Translating gives CASSTGTSRYTDTQYF.

This rearrangement joins TRBV9 to TRBJ2-7; 8 bases line up with TRBD1. CDR1 is SGDLS, CDR2 YYNGEE, per germline. CDR3 length: 15 residues. The V and J ends lost 3 bases and 1 base, in that order; junction bases with no gene match: 6. For the CDR3, the DNA is TGTGCCAGCAGCGAAAGACAGGGGACATCCTACGAGCAGTACGTC. Amino acid sequence: CASSERQGTSYEQYV.

The V gene is TRBV11-2, the J gene TRBJ2-7, with D tentatively TRBD1 or TRBD2 (5 bases each). Germline lookup yields CDR1 SGHAT and CDR2 FQNNGV. This CDR3 comprises 15 residues. V lost 1 base, J lost 4 bases, and 14 bases lay in between. CDR3 region: CASSLGLGAVYEQYV. CDR3 bases: TGTGCCAGCAGCTTAGGTCTCGGGGCAGTTTACGAGCAGTACGTC.

V gene TRBV7-9 combines with J gene TRBJ2-7, with TRBD2 matching 10 bases. This CDR3 comprises 17 residues. V shed 1 base, J shed 5 bases, and the junction held 11 bases outside the gene matches. The germline V gene encodes CDR1 SEHNR and CDR2 FQNEAQ (reference sequence). CDR3 coding DNA: TGTGCCAGCAGCTTAGAGGCCAGCGGGGGGGCCGAGGACGAGCAGTACTTC. Translation gives CASSLEASGGAEDEQYF. Full variable domain (outside the CDR3, taken from reference TRBV7-9 and TRBJ2-7): DTGVSQNPRHKITKRGQNVTFRCDPISEHNRLYWYRQTLGQGPEFLTYFQNEAQLEKSRLLSDRFSAERPKGSFSTLEIQRTEQGDSAMYLCASSLEASGGAEDEQYFGPGTRLTVT.

Here the CDR3 reads CASSSPGWQTYEQYV. CDR3 bases: TGTGCCAGCAGTTCCCCGGGGTGGCAGACCTACGAGCAGTACGTC. This sequence joins TRBV6-2 or TRBV6-3 and TRBJ2-7, with a tentative D call TRBD2 (5 bases). Trimming took 4 bases from V and 2 from J, leaving 15 bases between them. The CDR3 runs 15 residues. Germline CDR1 is MNHEY and CDR2 is SVGEGT.

This clonotype was counted ten times or more. This chain connects TRBV7-2 to TRBJ2-5; 13 nucleotides line up with TRBD2. The CDR3 loop spans 16 amino acids. The junction had 9 bases not matched to a gene; V was cut back by 5 bases and J by 6 bases. In germline, CDR1 is SGHTA, CDR2 FQGNSA. CDR3 sequence: CASSAELAGGQQTQYF. The CDR3 DNA reads TGTGCCAGCAGCGCGGAACTAGCGGGGGGGCAACAGACCCAGTACTTC.

The V gene is TRBV5-1, the J gene TRBJ1-5, with 8 bases aligning to TRBD1. The CDR3 runs 13 residues. Germline CDR1 and CDR2: SGHRS and YFSETQ. Losses at the gene ends were 1 base for V and 7 bases for J; bases not matched to a gene: 1. The CDR3 DNA reads as TGCGCCAGCAGCTTGACAGGGGGGCAGCCCCAGCATTTT. This codes for CASSLTGGQPQHF.

This clonotype was recorded a few times. The rearrangement joins TRBV28 to TRBJ2-7; D is unclear. CDR1 is MDHEN and CDR2 is SYDVKM in the germline V gene. The V and J ends lost 6 bases and 2 bases respectively, with 14 bases between them. The CDR3 extends over 14 amino acids. CDR3 nucleotides: TGTGCCAGCAGCCGTAGGTCATGGGCCTACGAGCAGTACGTC. It is translated as CASSRRSWAYEQYV.

A few counts support this clonotype. CDR3 nucleotide sequence: TGTGCCATCAGTGAGGTGGGACACGTACATGAGCAGTTCTTC. Translation gives CAISEVGHVHEQFF. The rearrangement joins TRBV10-3 to TRBJ2-1, with TRBD1 as a possible D gene (6 bases). V was clipped by 2 bases and J by 8 bases, with 13 bases between them. The CDR3 is 14 amino acids. Per the germline V gene, CDR1 is ENHRY and CDR2 is SYGVKD.

This clonotype occurred a few times. The genes are TRBV14 and TRBJ1-1; D is ambiguous. V gave up 4 bases and J gave up 3 bases, with 9 bases separating them. Germline CDR1 and CDR2: SGHDN and FVKESK. The CDR3 totals 13 residues. The CDR3 sequence: CASSRWADTEAFF. CDR3 bases: TGTGCCAGCAGCCGGTGGGCGGACACTGAAGCTTTCTTT.

This clonotype came up a few times. CDR3 loop: CSADGPQHF. The DNA of the CDR3 is TGCAGCGCCGACGGGCCCCAGCATTTT. V is TRBV29-1 and J is TRBJ1-5; D unresolved. The CDR3 loop spans 9 amino acids. With 7 bases removed from V and 9 bases from J, the gap between germline ends came to 7 bases. Germline V gene sequence: CDR1 SQVTM, CDR2 ANQGSEA.

V and J are TRBV10-3 and TRBJ1-5; D remains ambiguous. The germline V gene has CDR1 ENHRY and CDR2 SYGVKD. V was pared by 2 bases and J by 0 bases, with 8 bases between. The CDR3 totals 15 residues. CDR3 amino acids: CAISEGIHSNQPQHF. The CDR3 nucleotides read TGTGCCATCAGTGAGGGCATTCATAGCAATCAGCCCCAGCATTTT.